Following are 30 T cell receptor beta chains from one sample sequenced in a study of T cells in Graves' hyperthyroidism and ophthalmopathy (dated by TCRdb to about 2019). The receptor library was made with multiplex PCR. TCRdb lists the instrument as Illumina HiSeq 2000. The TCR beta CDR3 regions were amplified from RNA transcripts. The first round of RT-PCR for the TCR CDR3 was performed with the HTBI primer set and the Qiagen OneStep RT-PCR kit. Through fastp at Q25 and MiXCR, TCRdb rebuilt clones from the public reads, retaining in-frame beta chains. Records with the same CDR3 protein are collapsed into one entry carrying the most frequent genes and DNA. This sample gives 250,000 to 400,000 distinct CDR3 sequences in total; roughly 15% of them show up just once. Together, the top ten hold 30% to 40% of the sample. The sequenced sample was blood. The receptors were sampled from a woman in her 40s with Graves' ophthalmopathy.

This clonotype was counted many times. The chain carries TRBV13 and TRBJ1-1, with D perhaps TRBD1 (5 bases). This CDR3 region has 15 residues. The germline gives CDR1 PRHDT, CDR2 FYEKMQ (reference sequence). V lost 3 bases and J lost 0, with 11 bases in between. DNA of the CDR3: TGTGCCAGCAGCTTGGGGGTAAAGTTGAACACTGAAGCTTTCTTT. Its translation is CASSLGVKLNTEAFF.

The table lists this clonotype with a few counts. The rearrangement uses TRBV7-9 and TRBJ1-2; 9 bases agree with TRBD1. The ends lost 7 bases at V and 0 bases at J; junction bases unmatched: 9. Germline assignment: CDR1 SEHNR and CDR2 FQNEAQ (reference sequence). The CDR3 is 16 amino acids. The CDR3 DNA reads TGTGCCAGCACCGGCCGGGGACAGGGAGCTAACTATGGCTACACCTTC. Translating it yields CASTGRGQGANYGYTF. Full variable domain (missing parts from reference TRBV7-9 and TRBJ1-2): DTGVSQNPRHKITKRGQNVTFRCDPISEHNRLYWYRQTLGQGPEFLTYFQNEAQLEKSRLLSDRFSAERPKGSFSTLEIQRTEQGDSAMYLCASTGRGQGANYGYTFGSGTRLTVV.

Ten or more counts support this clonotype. CDR3 in amino acids: CASSQDYGSYEQYF. CDR3 sequence (DNA): TGTGCCAGCAGCCAAGATTACGGAAGCTACGAGCAGTACTTC. The chain employs TRBV3-1 and TRBJ2-7; D is unresolved. CDR1 and CDR2 from the germline V gene are LGHDT and YNNKEL (reference sequence). CDR3 length: 14 residues. Trimming stripped 0 bases from V and 3 bases from J, with 9 bases between.

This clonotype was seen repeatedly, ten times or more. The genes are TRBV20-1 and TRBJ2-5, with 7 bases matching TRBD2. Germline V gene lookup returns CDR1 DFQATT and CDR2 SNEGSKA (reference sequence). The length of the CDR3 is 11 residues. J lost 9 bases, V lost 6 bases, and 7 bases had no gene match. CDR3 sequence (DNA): TGCAGTGCGGCCGGGAGGAAGGCCCAGTACTTC. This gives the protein CSAAGRKAQYF.

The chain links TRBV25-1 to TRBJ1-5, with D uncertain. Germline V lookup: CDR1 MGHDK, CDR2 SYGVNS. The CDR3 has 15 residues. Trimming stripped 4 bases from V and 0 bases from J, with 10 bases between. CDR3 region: CASSGPGLSNQPQHF. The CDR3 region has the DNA TGTGCCAGCAGTGGGCCGGGTCTTAGCAATCAGCCCCAGCATTTT.

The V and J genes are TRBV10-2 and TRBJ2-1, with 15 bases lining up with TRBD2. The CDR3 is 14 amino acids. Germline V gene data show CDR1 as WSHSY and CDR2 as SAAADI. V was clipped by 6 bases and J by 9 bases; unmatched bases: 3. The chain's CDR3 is CASRGTSGRSEQFF. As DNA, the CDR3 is TGCGCCAGCAGGGGGACTAGCGGGAGGAGTGAGCAGTTCTTC.

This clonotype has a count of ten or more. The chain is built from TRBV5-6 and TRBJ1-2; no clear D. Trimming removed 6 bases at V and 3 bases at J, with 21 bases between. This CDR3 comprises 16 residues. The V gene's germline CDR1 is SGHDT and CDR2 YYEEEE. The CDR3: CASTPSTGKGYYGYTF. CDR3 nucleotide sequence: TGTGCCAGCACCCCCTCTACTGGGAAGGGCTACTATGGCTACACCTTC. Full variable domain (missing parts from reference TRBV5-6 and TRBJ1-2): DAGVTQSPTHLIKTRGQQVTLRCSPKSGHDTVSWYQQALGQGPQFIFQYYEEEERQRGNFPDRFSGHQFPNYSSELNVNALLLGDSALYLCASTPSTGKGYYGYTFGSGTRLTVV.

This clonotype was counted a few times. The CDR3 region is CATSDSLTYEQYF. DNA of the CDR3: TGTGCCACCTCGGACAGCTTGACCTACGAGCAGTACTTC. The V and J genes are TRBV19 and TRBJ2-7; D is perhaps TRBD1 (6 bases). The germline V gene encodes CDR1 LNHDA and CDR2 SQIVND (reference sequence). The CDR3 contains 13 residues. The V gene lost 10 bases and the J gene lost 2 bases, with 15 bases spanning the gap.

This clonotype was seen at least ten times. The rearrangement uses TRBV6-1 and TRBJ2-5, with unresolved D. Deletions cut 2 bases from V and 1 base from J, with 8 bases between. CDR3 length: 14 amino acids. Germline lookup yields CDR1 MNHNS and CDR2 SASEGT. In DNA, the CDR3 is TGTGCCAGCAGTGAAATCCCAGGCCAAGAGACCCAGTACTTC. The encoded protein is CASSEIPGQETQYF.

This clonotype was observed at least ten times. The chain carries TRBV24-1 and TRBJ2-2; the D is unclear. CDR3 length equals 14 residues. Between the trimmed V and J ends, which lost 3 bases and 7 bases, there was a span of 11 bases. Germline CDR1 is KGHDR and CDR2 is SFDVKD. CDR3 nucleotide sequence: TGTGCCACCAGTGATCACTACAATGGCGGGGAGCTGTTTTTT. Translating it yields CATSDHYNGGELFF.

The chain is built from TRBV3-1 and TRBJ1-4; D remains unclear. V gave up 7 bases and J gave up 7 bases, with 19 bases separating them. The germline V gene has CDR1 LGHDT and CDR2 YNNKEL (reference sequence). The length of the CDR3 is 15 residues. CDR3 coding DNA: TGTGCCAGCACGAAGTCGCACAGCGGGCTTGAAAAACTGTTTTTT. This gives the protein CASTKSHSGLEKLFF.

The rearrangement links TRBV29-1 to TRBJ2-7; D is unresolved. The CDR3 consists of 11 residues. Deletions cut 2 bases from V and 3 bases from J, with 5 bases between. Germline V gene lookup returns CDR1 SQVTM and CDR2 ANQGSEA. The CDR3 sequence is CSVEQLYEQYF. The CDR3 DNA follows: TGCAGCGTTGAACAGCTCTACGAGCAGTACTTC.

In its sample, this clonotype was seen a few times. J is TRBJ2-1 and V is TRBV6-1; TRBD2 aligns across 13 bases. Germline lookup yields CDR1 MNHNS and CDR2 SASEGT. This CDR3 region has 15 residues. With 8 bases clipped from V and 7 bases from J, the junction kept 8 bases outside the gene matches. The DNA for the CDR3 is TGTGCCAGCGCATCCGGGACTAGCGGGAATAATGAGCAGTTCTTC. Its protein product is CASASGTSGNNEQFF.

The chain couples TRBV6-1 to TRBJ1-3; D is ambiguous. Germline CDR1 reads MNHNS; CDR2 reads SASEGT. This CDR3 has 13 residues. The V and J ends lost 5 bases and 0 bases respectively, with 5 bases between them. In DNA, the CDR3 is TGTGCCAGCAGTACAAACTCTGGAAACACCATATATTTT. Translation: CASSTNSGNTIYF.

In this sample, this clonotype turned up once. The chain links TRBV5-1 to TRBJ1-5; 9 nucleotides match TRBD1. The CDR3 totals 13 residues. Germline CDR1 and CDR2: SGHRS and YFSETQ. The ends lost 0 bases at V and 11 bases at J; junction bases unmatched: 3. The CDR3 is CASSLGQGETQHF. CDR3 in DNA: TGCGCCAGCAGCTTGGGACAGGGGGAGACCCAGCATTTT.

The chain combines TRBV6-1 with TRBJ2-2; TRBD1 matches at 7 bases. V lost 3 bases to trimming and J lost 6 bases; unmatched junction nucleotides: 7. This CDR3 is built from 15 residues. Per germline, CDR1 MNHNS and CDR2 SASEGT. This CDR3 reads CASSEDRIRAGELFF. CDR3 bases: TGTGCCAGCAGTGAGGACAGGATTAGGGCCGGGGAGCTGTTTTTT.

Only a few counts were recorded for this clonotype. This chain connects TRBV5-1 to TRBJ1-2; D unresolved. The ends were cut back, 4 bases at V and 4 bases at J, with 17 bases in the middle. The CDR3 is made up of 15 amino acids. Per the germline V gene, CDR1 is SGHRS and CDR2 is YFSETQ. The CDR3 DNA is TGCGCCAGCAGCCGAAAAGACCCCCACGTCTATGGCTACACCTTC. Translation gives CASSRKDPHVYGYTF.

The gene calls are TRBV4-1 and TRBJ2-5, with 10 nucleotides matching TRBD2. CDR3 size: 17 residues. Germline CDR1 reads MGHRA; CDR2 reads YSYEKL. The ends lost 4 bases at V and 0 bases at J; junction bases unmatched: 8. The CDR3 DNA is TGCGCCAGCAGCCGGAGGACTAGCGGCGGGAACCAAGAGACCCAGTACTTC. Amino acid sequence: CASSRRTSGGNQETQYF.

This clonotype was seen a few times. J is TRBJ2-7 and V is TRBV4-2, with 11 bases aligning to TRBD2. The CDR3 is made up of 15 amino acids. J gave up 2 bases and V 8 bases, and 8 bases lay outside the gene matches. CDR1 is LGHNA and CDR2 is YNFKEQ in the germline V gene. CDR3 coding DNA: TGTGCCAGCTCACCAACTAGCGGGGGAACCTACGAGCAGTACTTC. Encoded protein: CASSPTSGGTYEQYF.

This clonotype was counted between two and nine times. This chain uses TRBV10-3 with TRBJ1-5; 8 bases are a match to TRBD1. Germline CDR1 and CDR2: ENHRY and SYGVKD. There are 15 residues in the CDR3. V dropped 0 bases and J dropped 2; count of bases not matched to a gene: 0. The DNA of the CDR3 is TGTGCCATCAGTGAGTCGACAGGGGGCAATCAGCCCCAGCATTTT. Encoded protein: CAISESTGGNQPQHF.

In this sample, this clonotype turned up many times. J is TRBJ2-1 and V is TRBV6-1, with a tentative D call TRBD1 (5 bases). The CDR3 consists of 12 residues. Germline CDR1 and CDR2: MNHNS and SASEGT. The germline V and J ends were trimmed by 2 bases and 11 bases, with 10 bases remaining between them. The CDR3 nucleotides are TGTGCCAGCAGTGAACAGGGCTTCCAGCAGTTCTTC. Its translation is CASSEQGFQQFF.

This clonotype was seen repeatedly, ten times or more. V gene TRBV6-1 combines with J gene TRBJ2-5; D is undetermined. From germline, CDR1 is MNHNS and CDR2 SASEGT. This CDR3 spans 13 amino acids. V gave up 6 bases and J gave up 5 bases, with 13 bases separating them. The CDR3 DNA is TGTGCCAGCAGCCCGCCCGGTTCGGAGACCCAGTACTTC. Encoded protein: CASSPPGSETQYF.

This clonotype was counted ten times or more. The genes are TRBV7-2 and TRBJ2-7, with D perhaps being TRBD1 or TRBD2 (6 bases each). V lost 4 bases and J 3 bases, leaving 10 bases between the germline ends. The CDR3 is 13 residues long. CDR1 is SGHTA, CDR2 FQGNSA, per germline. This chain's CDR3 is CASSSRGGYEQYF. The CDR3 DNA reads TGTGCCAGCAGCTCCAGGGGAGGCTACGAGCAGTACTTC.

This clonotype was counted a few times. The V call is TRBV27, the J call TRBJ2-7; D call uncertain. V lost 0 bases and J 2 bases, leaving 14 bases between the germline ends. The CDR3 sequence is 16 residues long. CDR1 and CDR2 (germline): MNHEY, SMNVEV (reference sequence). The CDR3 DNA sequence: TGTGCCAGCAGTTTATCTGGCTCGCATATAGCCTACGAGCAGTACTTC. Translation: CASSLSGSHIAYEQYF.

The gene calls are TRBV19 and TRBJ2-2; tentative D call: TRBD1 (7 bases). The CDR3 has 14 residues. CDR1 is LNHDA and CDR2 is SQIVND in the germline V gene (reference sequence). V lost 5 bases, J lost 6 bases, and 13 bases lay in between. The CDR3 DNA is TGTGCCAGTAGTGGAACAGGGGAGGCCGGGGAGCTGTTTTTT. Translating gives CASSGTGEAGELFF.

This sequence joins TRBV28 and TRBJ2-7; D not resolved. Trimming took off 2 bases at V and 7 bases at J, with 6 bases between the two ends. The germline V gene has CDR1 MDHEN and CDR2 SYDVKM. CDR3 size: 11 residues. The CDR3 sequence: CASSLNDEQYF. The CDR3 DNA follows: TGTGCCAGCAGTTTAAACGATGAGCAGTACTTC. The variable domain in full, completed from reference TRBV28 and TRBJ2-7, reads DVKVTQSSRYLVKRTGEKVFLECVQDMDHENMFWYRQDPGLGLRLIYFSYDVKMKEKGDIPEGYSVSREKKERFSLILESASTNQTSMYLCASSLNDEQYFGPGTRLTVT.

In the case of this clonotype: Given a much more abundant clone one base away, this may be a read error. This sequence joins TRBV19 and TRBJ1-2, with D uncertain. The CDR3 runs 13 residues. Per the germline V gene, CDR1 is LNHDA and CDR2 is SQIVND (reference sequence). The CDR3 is CASVRDTNYGYAF. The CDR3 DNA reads TGTGCCAGTGTCCGGGATACTAACTATGGCTACGCCTTC.

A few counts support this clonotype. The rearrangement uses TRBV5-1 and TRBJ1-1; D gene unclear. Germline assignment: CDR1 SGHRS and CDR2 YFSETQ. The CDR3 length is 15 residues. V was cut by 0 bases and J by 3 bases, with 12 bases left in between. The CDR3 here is CASSLEGFGDTEAFF. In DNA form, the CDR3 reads TGCGCCAGCAGCTTGGAAGGGTTCGGAGACACTGAAGCTTTCTTT.

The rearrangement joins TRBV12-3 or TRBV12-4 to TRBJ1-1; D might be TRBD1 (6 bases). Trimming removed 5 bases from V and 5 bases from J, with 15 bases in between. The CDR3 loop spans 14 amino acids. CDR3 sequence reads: CASSPSQGWTEAFF. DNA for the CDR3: TGTGCCAGCAGTCCTAGCCAGGGGTGGACTGAAGCTTTCTTT.

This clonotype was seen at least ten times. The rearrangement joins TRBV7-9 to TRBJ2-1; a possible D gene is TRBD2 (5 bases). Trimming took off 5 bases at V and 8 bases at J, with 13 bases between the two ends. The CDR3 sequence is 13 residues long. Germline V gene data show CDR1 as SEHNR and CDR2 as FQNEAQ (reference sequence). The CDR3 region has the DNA TGTGCCAGCAGCCTATACGGGATTGATGAGCAGTTCTTC. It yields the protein CASSLYGIDEQFF.